These 20 T cell receptor beta chains originate from one sample sequenced in a study of blood T cell repertoires in COVID-19. Assay used: immunoSEQ multiplex PCR; TCRdb lists only in-frame clones, some missing. The sample has roughly 330,000 clones, approximately 88% seen once. The sequenced material came from PBMCs or T cells enriched from blood (not recorded which). Receptor source: a man aged 30 to 45 who had recovered from COVID-19.

The rearrangement uses TRBV28 and TRBJ1-6; TRBD1 matches 10 bases. Germline V gene lookup returns CDR1 MDHEN and CDR2 SYDVKM. V lost 7 bases and J lost 9; bases outside the gene matches: 6. The CDR3 is 14 amino acids. CDR3 in DNA: TGTGCCAGCACCTTGACAGGGGGCTCTTCACCCCTCCACTTT. As protein: CASTLTGGSSPLHF.

The CDR3 spells CASTIRGYAYGYTF. The DNA for the CDR3 is TGTGCCAGCACCATCAGGGGATATGCCTATGGCTACACCTTC. This sequence joins TRBV28 and TRBJ1-2; a weak D match, TRBD1 (6 bases). V lost 7 bases to trimming and J lost 4 bases, with 16 bases between them. The CDR3 consists of 14 residues. The V gene's germline CDR1 is MDHEN and CDR2 SYDVKM.

The V gene is TRBV6-1, the J gene TRBJ1-4, with 10 positions matching TRBD1. Per germline, CDR1 MNHNS and CDR2 SASEGT. CDR3 length: 15 amino acids. V was clipped by 2 bases and J by 8 bases; unmatched bases: 5. The CDR3 region is CASSEPGQGNEKLFF. CDR3 nucleotides: TGTGCCAGCAGTGAACCGGGACAGGGGAACGAAAAACTGTTTTTT.

V and J are TRBV3-1 (or the pseudogene TRBV3-2) and TRBJ1-2, with 8 nucleotides matching TRBD1. Trimming at V came to 3 bases and at J to 6 bases, leaving 9 bases not matched to a gene. CDR1 and CDR2 from the germline V gene are LGHDT and YNNKEL (reference sequence). The CDR3 runs to 15 residues. Here the CDR3 DNA reads TGTGCCAGCAGCCAGGATAACAGGGGGAGAAATGGCTACACCTTC. This codes for CASSQDNRGRNGYTF.

This sequence joins TRBV12-3 or TRBV12-4 and TRBJ1-1; D not certain. The CDR3 spans 12 residues. Trimming stripped 7 bases from V and 7 bases from J, with 13 bases between. The CDR3 coding sequence is TGTGCCAGCACTCCATTGCCGGGTGAAGCTTTCTTT. It translates to CASTPLPGEAFF.

The chain links TRBV28 to TRBJ1-1, with TRBD1 matching over 7 bases. CDR3 size: 13 residues. V gave up 6 bases and J gave up 4 bases; unmatched junction bases: 5. Germline assignment: CDR1 MDHEN and CDR2 SYDVKM. The CDR3 DNA follows: TGTGCCAGCAGAATACAGGGGAGCACTGAAGCTTTCTTT. Translated, it gives CASRIQGSTEAFF.

The chain uses TRBV30 and TRBJ2-3, with D possibly matching TRBD1 (5 bases). Trimming took 4 bases from V and 3 from J, leaving 11 bases between them. The CDR3 is 13 residues long. Germline V lookup: CDR1 GTSNPN, CDR2 SVGIG (reference sequence). CDR3 protein: CAWMRPGTDTQYF. CDR3 DNA: TGTGCCTGGATGAGGCCAGGGACAGATACGCAGTATTTT. Full variable domain (rest looked up from reference TRBV30 and TRBJ2-3): SQTIHQWPATLVQPVGSPLSLECTVEGTSNPNLYWYRQAAGRGLQLLFYSVGIGQISSEVPQNLSASRPQDRQFILSSKKLLLSDSGFYLCAWMRPGTDTQYFGPGTRLTVL.

CDR3 protein: CAFRTGLATNEKLFF. As DNA, the CDR3 is TGTGCCTTTCGGACAGGGCTAGCAACTAATGAAAAACTGTTTTTT. V is TRBV30 and J is TRBJ1-4, with 8 bases lining up with TRBD1. V lost 7 bases, J lost 0 bases, and 7 bases stayed unmatched. This CDR3 has 15 amino acids. Germline loops: CDR1 GTSNPN, CDR2 SVGIG (reference sequence).

The rearrangement links TRBV27 to TRBJ2-1; D is perhaps TRBD2 (6 bases). The V end lost 8 bases, the J end lost 8 bases, and 22 bases lay between the germline ends. This CDR3 contains 15 residues. Looked up from germline, CDR1 is MNHEY and CDR2 is SMNVEV (reference sequence). DNA of the CDR3: TGTGCCAGCCAATCCTTCAGAGGAGGGTACGATGAGCAGTTCTTC. Translated: CASQSFRGGYDEQFF.

The V and J genes are TRBV2 and TRBJ2-7; possibly TRBD1 for D (5 bases). Germline V gene lookup returns CDR1 SNHLY and CDR2 FYNNEI. The CDR3 spans 12 residues. Trimming removed 3 bases from V and 6 bases from J, with 9 bases in between. CDR3 DNA sequence: TGTGCCAGCAGTGATAGGGGTCCCGAGCAGTACTTC. Protein product: CASSDRGPEQYF.

This clone has just a few counts. The rearrangement uses TRBV7-6 and TRBJ2-5, with 9 nucleotides matching TRBD2. V trimming: 2 bases; J trimming: 0 bases; junction bases outside the gene matches: 1. The CDR3 runs to 15 residues. Germline V gene lookup returns CDR1 SGHVS and CDR2 FNYEAQ. Written as DNA, the CDR3 is TGTGCCAGCAGCTTACTAGCGGGGTACCAAGAGACCCAGTACTTC. Protein product: CASSLLAGYQETQYF. Looking up the rest from reference TRBV7-6 and TRBJ2-5 gives the full variable domain: GAGVSQSPRYKVTKRGQDVALRCDPISGHVSLYWYRQALGQGPEFLTYFNYEAQQDKSGLPNDRFSAERPEGSISTLTIQRTEQRDSAMYRCASSLLAGYQETQYFGPGTRLLVL.

V usage is TRBV19 and J usage is TRBJ2-2; 7 positions match TRBD1. The CDR3 length is 16 residues. Germline V gene data show CDR1 as LNHDA and CDR2 as SQIVND (reference sequence). Trimming took 6 bases from V and 0 from J; bases not matched to a gene: 7. CDR3 bases: TGTGCCAGTAGCCGCTTTGGGACAGCGAACACCGGGGAGCTGTTTTTT. Translated, it gives CASSRFGTANTGELFF.

The V and J genes are TRBV6-5 and TRBJ1-6, with unresolved D. The CDR3 extends over 15 amino acids. Germline assignment: CDR1 MNHEY and CDR2 SVGAGI. The V end was cut by 0 bases, the J end by 4 bases, with 7 bases between. CDR3 residues: CASSYSNRYNSPLHF. The CDR3 nucleotides read TGTGCCAGCAGTTACTCGAACAGATATAATTCACCCCTCCACTTT.

V usage is TRBV27 and J usage is TRBJ2-4; a possible D gene is TRBD2 (6 bases). Germline CDR1 reads MNHEY; CDR2 reads SMNVEV (reference sequence). The CDR3 runs to 14 residues. Trimming stripped 3 bases from V and 7 bases from J, with 13 bases between. The CDR3 sequence: CASSLGGYRNIQYF. CDR3 nucleotide sequence: TGTGCCAGCAGTTTGGGGGGTTATCGGAACATTCAGTACTTC.

J is TRBJ1-1 and V is TRBV7-9, with 7 positions matching TRBD1. The CDR3 is 17 residues long. In germline, CDR1 is SEHNR, CDR2 FQNEAQ (reference sequence). Trimming removed 0 bases from V and 3 bases from J; junction bases left unmatched: 10. The DNA of the CDR3 is TGTGCCAGCAGCTTAGCCATAAAGGGGGCATTGGACACTGAAGCTTTCTTT. It yields the protein CASSLAIKGALDTEAFF.

This clone was observed a single time. The gene calls are TRBV6-5 and TRBJ2-5, with 10 bases fitting TRBD2. The CDR3 runs to 16 residues. CDR1 is MNHEY, CDR2 SVGAGI, per germline. Unmatched junction bases numbered 7, after V lost 4 bases and J lost 2 bases. CDR3 loop: CASSSLGLAEQETQYF. DNA for the CDR3: TGTGCCAGCAGTTCCCTTGGACTAGCGGAACAAGAGACCCAGTACTTC.

The CDR3 loop is CAIRVSQGEYGETQYF. Written as DNA, the CDR3 is TGTGCCATCAGAGTCTCACAGGGGGAATACGGTGAGACCCAGTACTTC. The gene calls are TRBV10-3 and TRBJ2-5, with 8 bases lining up with TRBD1. CDR1 and CDR2 from the germline V gene are ENHRY and SYGVKD. Germline trimming cut 6 bases from V and 5 bases from J; bases unmatched to any gene: 14. The CDR3 has 16 amino acids.

This chain links TRBV11-1 with TRBJ2-7, with TRBD1 matching 9 bases. The length of the CDR3 is 15 residues. In germline, CDR1 is SGHAT, CDR2 FQDESV (reference sequence). J was trimmed by 3 bases and V by 1 base; bases with no gene match: 4. CDR3 loop: CASSLGPDRGYEQYF. In DNA form, the CDR3 reads TGTGCCAGCAGCTTAGGGCCGGACAGGGGCTACGAGCAGTACTTC.

The chain combines TRBV5-6 with TRBJ2-3; 9 nucleotides agree with TRBD2. This CDR3 is 16 amino acids long. V lost 6 bases and J lost 2; bases outside the gene matches: 10. Germline V gene data show CDR1 as SGHDT and CDR2 as YYEEEE. The CDR3 coding sequence is TGTGCCAGCACATTGGGTAGCGGGGGTTACACAGATACGCAGTATTTT. This sequence encodes CASTLGSGGYTDTQYF.

The chain joins TRBV7-9 to TRBJ2-5; TRBD1 is a possible D gene (5 bases). Germline CDR1 is SEHNR and CDR2 is FQNEAQ (reference sequence). Trimming cost V 3 bases and J 1 base, with 9 bases left between them. The CDR3 contains 14 residues. The DNA of the CDR3 is TGTGCCAGCAGCTTCGGTAGGGGCCAAGAGACCCAGTACTTC. It specifies CASSFGRGQETQYF.